These 27 T cell receptor beta chains came from one sample sequenced in a study of blood T cell repertoires in COVID-19. Only in-frame clones appear in the TCRdb table, and some are missing; sequencing was by immunoSEQ multiplex PCR. The sample lists around 310,000 clones, nearly 90% occurring once. The sample comprised peripheral blood. These receptors came from a woman in her 40s with COVID-19, enrolled during active disease.

The rearrangement links TRBV4-3 to TRBJ2-3, with 12 bases fitting TRBD1. The CDR3 consists of 19 residues. The V gene end was trimmed by 2 bases and the J gene end by 6 bases; junction bases not matched to a gene: 15. Germline CDR1 reads LGHNA; CDR2 reads YSLEER. This chain's CDR3 is CASSQKWDPGTGGMDTQYF. CDR3 nucleotide sequence: TGCGCCAGCAGCCAAAAATGGGACCCCGGGACAGGGGGCATGGATACGCAGTATTTT.

The rearrangement uses TRBV13 and TRBJ1-5; D perhaps matches TRBD1 (6 bases). V was shortened by 4 bases and J by 4 bases, with 23 bases between the two germline ends. This CDR3 comprises 18 residues. Germline V gene sequence: CDR1 PRHDT, CDR2 FYEKMQ (reference sequence). CDR3 amino acids: CASSWRGGPIGANQPQHF. CDR3 coding DNA: TGTGCCAGCAGCTGGCGGGGGGGGCCTATAGGGGCAAATCAGCCCCAGCATTTT. The whole variable domain, remainder taken from reference TRBV13 and TRBJ1-5, is AAGVIQSPRHLIKEKRETATLKCYPIPRHDTVYWYQQGPGQDPQFLISFYEKMQSDKGSIPDRFSAQQFSDYHSELNMSSLELGDSALYFCASSWRGGPIGANQPQHFGDGTRLSIL.

This sequence joins TRBV18 and TRBJ1-5, with a possible D match to TRBD1 (6 bases). Germline V gene sequence: CDR1 KGHSH, CDR2 LQKENI. The CDR3 is 15 residues long. V was cut by 3 bases and J by 7 bases, with 16 bases left in between. CDR3 sequence (DNA): TGTGCCAGCTCACCGGGCGGGGGCGCGGGGCAGCCCCAGCATTTT. It specifies CASSPGGGAGQPQHF.

The genes are TRBV6-4 and TRBJ2-7; D might be TRBD1 (6 bases). The germline V and J ends were trimmed by 6 bases and 0 bases, with 12 bases remaining between them. The length of the CDR3 is 14 residues. Germline V CDR1 and CDR2: MRHNA, SNTAGT. CDR3 amino acids: CASSPDRSSYEQYF. The CDR3 coding sequence is TGTGCCAGCAGCCCCGACAGGAGCTCCTACGAGCAGTACTTC.

This chain connects TRBV24-1 to TRBJ1-1; D uncertain. The V and J ends lost 7 bases and 3 bases respectively, with 20 bases between them. The CDR3 spans 16 residues. Germline CDR1 and CDR2: KGHDR and SFDVKD. CDR3 nucleotides: TGTGCCACCAGGTCATCGGGTCGGCAGTACTACACTGAAGCTTTCTTT. It translates to CATRSSGRQYYTEAFF.

This chain links TRBV30 with TRBJ2-7; perhaps TRBD1 as D (5 bases). The CDR3 spans 13 residues. V was pared by 3 bases and J by 2 bases, with 11 bases between. Per the germline V gene, CDR1 is GTSNPN and CDR2 is SVGIG (reference sequence). CDR3 DNA: TGTGCCTGGAGCGCAACAGGAACCTACGAGCAGTACTTC. Its translation is CAWSATGTYEQYF.

The CDR3 coding sequence is TGCGCCAGCAGCCAATCACCCAGGACAGATACGCAGTATTTT. It translates to CASSQSPRTDTQYF. This sequence joins TRBV4-1 and TRBJ2-3, with D uncertain. The CDR3 covers 14 residues. Germline-derived CDR1 and CDR2 are MGHRA and YSYEKL. V shed 2 bases and J shed 3 bases, with 9 bases lying between them.

The chain couples TRBV6-2 or TRBV6-3 to TRBJ1-4; D is perhaps TRBD1 (5 bases). Germline V gene data show CDR1 as MNHEY and CDR2 as SVGEGT. The V end lost 4 bases, the J end lost 0 bases, and 9 bases lay between the germline ends. The length of the CDR3 is 15 residues. The CDR3 spells CASSWRGATNEKLFF. The DNA for the CDR3 is TGTGCCAGCAGTTGGAGGGGTGCAACTAATGAAAAACTGTTTTTT.

The chain recombines TRBV27 with TRBJ2-7, with D perhaps TRBD1 (6 bases). The CDR3 contains 15 residues. CDR1 and CDR2 (germline): MNHEY, SMNVEV (reference sequence). Trimming removed 3 bases from V and 5 bases from J, with 17 bases in between. CDR3: CASSFGGHSVHEQYF. The CDR3 DNA follows: TGTGCCAGCAGTTTTGGGGGCCACAGCGTCCACGAGCAGTACTTC.

The J gene is TRBJ2-7, the V gene TRBV5-4; D gene unclear. The CDR3 extends over 17 amino acids. Trimming removed 4 bases from V and 6 bases from J, with 26 bases in between. CDR1 and CDR2 from the germline V gene are SGHNT and YYREEE (reference sequence). The CDR3 loop is CASSPSTRPHLGGEQYF. CDR3 DNA sequence: TGTGCCAGCAGCCCGTCGACCCGCCCCCACCTCGGCGGCGAGCAGTACTTC.

This rearrangement joins TRBV18 to TRBJ1-2; TRBD1 matches at 9 bases. Trimming took 2 bases from V and 12 from J; bases not matched to a gene: 16. This CDR3 has 16 residues. Looked up from germline, CDR1 is KGHSH and CDR2 is LQKENI. The chain's CDR3 is CASSPIRDRVDGLNTF. DNA of the CDR3: TGTGCCAGCTCACCAATTCGGGACAGGGTCGACGGATTAAACACCTTC.

This clone has just one count. The rearrangement uses TRBV18 and TRBJ1-1; D is ambiguous. Trimming pared 6 bases from V and 0 bases from J, leaving 11 bases between. Germline V gene data show CDR1 as KGHSH and CDR2 as LQKENI. The CDR3 is 14 residues long. The CDR3 coding sequence is TGTGCCAGCTCCCAACAGCAACTGAACACTGAAGCTTTCTTT. Its translation is CASSQQQLNTEAFF.

This CDR3 is CASSQSQGEDTEAFF. The CDR3 DNA reads as TGTGCCAGCAGCCAGTCCCAGGGCGAGGACACTGAAGCTTTCTTT. The rearrangement joins TRBV3-1 (or the pseudogene TRBV3-2) to TRBJ1-1, with D possibly TRBD1 on 5 matching bases. CDR3 length: 15 residues. V shed 3 bases and J shed 3 bases, with 14 bases lying between them. CDR1 and CDR2 (germline): LGHDT, YNNKEL (reference sequence).

This clone has just a few counts. The CDR3 sequence: CASSQDREGGYSPLHF. CDR3 nucleotides: TGCGCCAGCAGCCAAGATCGGGAGGGGGGATACTCACCCCTCCACTTT. The chain uses TRBV4-3 and TRBJ1-6, with TRBD1 as a possible D gene (6 bases). The CDR3 runs to 16 residues. Germline V CDR1 and CDR2: LGHNA, YSLEER. Trimming left V 0 bases short and J 10 bases short, with 16 bases between.

The rearrangement links TRBV19 to TRBJ1-2; TRBD1 aligns across 7 bases. The CDR3 is made up of 16 amino acids. Germline V gives CDR1 LNHDA, CDR2 SQIVND (reference sequence). J was trimmed by 2 bases and V by 1 base; bases with no gene match: 7. CDR3 coding DNA: TGTGCCAGTAGTATAGCCCTAACAGGGGCGAACTATGGCTACACCTTC. Encoded protein: CASSIALTGANYGYTF.

CDR3 in amino acids: CASRYRGSNEQFF. The CDR3 coding sequence is TGTGCCAGTAGGTACAGGGGTTCCAATGAGCAGTTCTTC. The rearrangement joins TRBV19 to TRBJ2-1, with 7 positions matching TRBD1. Germline trimming cut 6 bases from V and 6 bases from J; bases unmatched to any gene: 5. CDR3 length: 13 amino acids. Germline values: CDR1 LNHDA, CDR2 SQIVND (reference sequence).

J is TRBJ2-5 and V is TRBV6-2 or TRBV6-3, with TRBD1 as a possible D gene (6 bases). The V and J ends lost 4 bases and 2 bases respectively, with 17 bases between them. Germline V gene sequence: CDR1 MNHEY, CDR2 SVGEGT. The CDR3 sequence is 16 residues long. As DNA, the CDR3 is TGTGCCAGCAGTTTGGGCGGTCAGGGGTGGCAAGAGACCCAGTACTTC. Translated: CASSLGGQGWQETQYF.

The genes are TRBV4-3 and TRBJ2-7; 7 positions agree with TRBD2. Germline CDR1 reads LGHNA; CDR2 reads YSLEER. This CDR3 is built from 15 residues. Germline trimming cut 1 base from V and 3 bases from J; bases unmatched to any gene: 6. CDR3 protein: CASSQGGGSGYEQYF. The CDR3 DNA reads TGCGCCAGCAGCCAAGGTGGCGGGAGTGGCTACGAGCAGTACTTC.

Here the CDR3 DNA reads TGTGCCAGCAGCAAAGGGCCACCGGGACAGGCTAATTCACCCCTCCACTTT. It encodes CASSKGPPGQANSPLHF. The rearrangement uses TRBV21-1 and TRBJ1-6; the D call TRBD1 from the table was never checked on the DNA. TRBV21-1 is a pseudogene. This CDR3 has 17 amino acids.

This clone was seen only once. The gene calls are TRBV4-2 and TRBJ1-5; 7 bases align to TRBD1. The CDR3 length is 16 residues. The germline V gene encodes CDR1 LGHNA and CDR2 YNFKEQ. V shed 4 bases and J 5 bases; nucleotides not matched to a gene: 11. The CDR3 DNA sequence: TGTGCCAGCAGCCCAGGAGGGAGCGACAGGGATCAGCCCCAGCATTTT. It is translated as CASSPGGSDRDQPQHF.

The rearrangement uses TRBV7-6 and TRBJ2-6; D perhaps matches TRBD2 (5 bases). The CDR3 contains 17 residues. Germline CDR1 SGHVS, CDR2 FNYEAQ. V dropped 6 bases and J dropped 0 bases, with 15 bases sitting between them. The CDR3 coding sequence is TGTGCCAGCAGTCCAAGGGAGCGCTTCTCTGGGGCCAACGTCCTGACTTTC. This sequence encodes CASSPRERFSGANVLTF.

V and J are TRBV5-1 and TRBJ2-2, with TRBD2 matching over 10 bases. The germline CDR1 and CDR2 sequences are SGHRS and YFSETQ. The trim removed 0 bases at V and 7 bases at J, leaving 6 bases unmatched. The CDR3 contains 16 residues. The CDR3 sequence is CASSLGLAGVDGELFF. The DNA for the CDR3 is TGCGCCAGCAGCTTGGGGCTAGCGGGAGTCGACGGGGAGCTGTTTTTT.

The chain recombines TRBV7-2 with TRBJ1-6, with D perhaps TRBD1 (5 bases). Per the germline V gene, CDR1 is SGHTA and CDR2 is FQGNSA. The CDR3 consists of 15 residues. Trimming shortened V by 1 base and J by 5 bases, and 9 bases separated the two germline ends. CDR3 bases: TGTGCCAGCAGCTTAGGACAGAGAGATAATTCACCCCTCCACTTT. Protein product: CASSLGQRDNSPLHF.

In its sample, this clone was seen a few times. This rearrangement joins TRBV15 to TRBJ1-3, with unresolved D. V gave up 5 bases and J gave up 4 bases, with 12 bases separating them. Germline V gene lookup returns CDR1 LNHNV and CDR2 YYDKDF (reference sequence). The CDR3 sequence is 14 residues long. CDR3 loop: CATSPSAFGNTIYF. CDR3 nucleotides: TGTGCCACCAGCCCTAGTGCCTTCGGAAACACCATATATTTT. The full variable domain, rest sourced from reference TRBV15 and TRBJ1-3, is DAMVIQNPRYQVTQFGKPVTLSCSQTLNHNVMYWYQQKSSQAPKLLFHYYDKDFNNEADTPDNFQSRRPNTSFCFLDIRSPGLGDTAMYLCATSPSAFGNTIYFGEGSWLTVV.

V usage is TRBV7-2 and J usage is TRBJ1-3, with D uncertain. CDR3 length: 15 amino acids. V lost 2 bases, J lost 0 bases, and 8 bases lay in between. Germline CDR1 SGHTA, CDR2 FQGNSA. The CDR3 DNA is TGTGCCAGCAGCTTATTTAGCAGCTCTGGAAACACCATATATTTT. Translated, it gives CASSLFSSSGNTIYF.

The chain is built from TRBV5-1 and TRBJ1-5; D is ambiguous. V was pared by 2 bases and J by 0 bases, with 6 bases between. Looked up from germline, CDR1 is SGHRS and CDR2 is YFSETQ. This CDR3 region has 14 residues. CDR3 sequence reads: CASSFGSSNQPQHF. As DNA, the CDR3 is TGCGCCAGCAGCTTCGGGAGTAGCAATCAGCCCCAGCATTTT.

This chain connects TRBV3-1 (or the pseudogene TRBV3-2) to TRBJ2-7, with 8 bases matching TRBD1. J gave up 5 bases and V 0 bases, and 6 bases lay outside the gene matches. Germline values: CDR1 LGHDT, CDR2 YNNKEL (reference sequence). This CDR3 region has 15 residues. The CDR3 loop reads CASSQDPTGGHEQYF. CDR3 bases: TGTGCCAGCAGCCAAGACCCCACAGGGGGGCACGAGCAGTACTTC.